This T cell receptor (beta chain) appears in the sequencing data of a study of cytomegalovirus exposure and HLA in healthy donors. The CDR3 contains 15 residues. Germline CDR1 MNHEY, CDR2 SVGAGI. V dropped 2 bases and J dropped 4; count of bases not matched to a gene: 7. Use of 60 Vbeta and 13 Jbeta primers characterized the PCR. This table comes from immunoSEQ multiplex PCR, and its TCRdb copy is limited to in-frame clones, with some not included. The sample holds about 130,000 clones, under 85% seen once. The source of this sequence is a boy aged 5-17 years in good health and CMV-seronegative. The sample taken for sequencing was PBMCs. The chain carries TRBV6-5 and TRBJ1-1, with 7 bases that match TRBD1. The CDR3 DNA reads as TGTGCCAGCAGTTACACCCCCACAGGGGCCACTGAAGCTTTCTTT. Translating gives CASSYTPTGATEAFF.